This is a list of T cell receptor beta chains from one sample in a study of CD8+ T cells in alopecia areata. Libraries were prepared by immunoSEQ multiplex PCR; TCRdb keeps only in-frame clonotypes and omits some of them. The repertoire holds roughly 150,000 clones, with 55% as singletons. The sequenced sample was CD4+ T cells sorted from blood. These receptors were obtained from a human donor in good health. The conserved cysteine and the conserved F or W are not part of the CDR3 here. Each record gives: D gene, J gene, V gene, CDR3 protein. The D gene is left open where the match is weak.

D: TRBD1; J: TRBJ1-1; V: TRBV27; CDR3: ASSTRQGDTEAF
D: -; J: TRBJ2-4; V: TRBV27; CDR3: ASSPIDKAKNIQY
D: -; J: TRBJ1-1; V: TRBV7-9; CDR3: ASSSQGGNTEAF
D: TRBD1; J: TRBJ1-2; V: TRBV5-1; CDR3: ASSSPGQANGYT
D: -; J: TRBJ1-2; V: TRBV4-1; CDR3: ASSQALRGNYGYT
D: -; J: TRBJ2-5; V: TRBV11-2; CDR3: ASSRTAGPYQETQY
D: -; J: TRBJ2-1; V: TRBV7-8; CDR3: ASSEDGGPYNEQF
D: -; J: TRBJ1-1; V: TRBV18; CDR3: ASSPREGNTEAF
D: TRBD1; J: TRBJ2-2; V: TRBV9; CDR3: ASSAGQGITGELF
D: -; J: TRBJ1-2; V: TRBV2; CDR3: ASSEEGSGGYT
D: -; J: TRBJ1-1; V: TRBV30; CDR3: AWSRGLNTEAF
D: -; J: TRBJ2-7; V: TRBV6-5; CDR3: ASLDSSYEQY
D: TRBD1; J: TRBJ2-7; V: TRBV19; CDR3: ASSYRDRGYEQY
D: TRBD1; J: TRBJ1-1; V: TRBV29-1; CDR3: SALSGGGGRNTEAF
D: -; J: TRBJ1-3; V: TRBV10-2; CDR3: ASTPQWGNGNTIY
D: TRBD2; J: TRBJ2-2; V: TRBV19; CDR3: ASSSWEASGENTGELF
D: -; J: TRBJ2-5; V: TRBV30; CDR3: AWSNGGLVETQY
D: -; J: TRBJ1-2; V: TRBV5-4; CDR3: ASSFTNRVYGYT
D: TRBD1; J: TRBJ1-3; V: TRBV29-1; CDR3: SAKTGPGNTIY
D: -; J: TRBJ2-5; V: TRBV29-1; CDR3: SVSGTERGTQY
D: TRBD1; J: TRBJ1-5; V: TRBV2; CDR3: ASSDLGQGRTSNQPQH
D: TRBD2; J: TRBJ2-1; V: TRBV5-1; CDR3: ASSLAASGYNEQF
D: TRBD1; J: TRBJ1-5; V: TRBV10-2; CDR3: ASREGQVNQPQH
D: -; J: TRBJ1-1; V: TRBV29-1; CDR3: SVEDRGGTF
D: TRBD1; J: TRBJ1-2; V: TRBV6-6; CDR3: ASSPQGASYGYT
D: -; J: TRBJ1-2; V: TRBV25-1; CDR3: ASSELYGYT
D: -; J: TRBJ2-2; V: TRBV2; CDR3: ASMGGLAGELF
D: -; J: TRBJ2-1; V: TRBV7-8; CDR3: ASSRRPRGLGGDEQF
D: -; J: TRBJ1-1; V: TRBV18; CDR3: ASSPLGSDGMNTEAF
D: -; J: TRBJ2-1; V: TRBV4-1; CDR3: ASSQVLRPNEQF
D: -; J: TRBJ2-7; V: TRBV11-2; CDR3: ASSLDRVRGYEQY
D: -; J: TRBJ2-7; V: TRBV5-1; CDR3: ASSLATGSTYEQY
D: -; J: TRBJ2-1; V: TRBV29-1; CDR3: SARERSSYNEQF
D: -; J: TRBJ1-1; V: TRBV20-1; CDR3: SARGQGTAF
D: -; J: TRBJ1-2; V: TRBV5-6; CDR3: ASRPKNATGSANYGYT
D: TRBD2; J: TRBJ2-1; V: TRBV7-2; CDR3: ASSLQSGDEQF
D: -; J: TRBJ2-7; V: TRBV29-1; CDR3: SVGGGYEQY
D: TRBD1; J: TRBJ1-5; V: TRBV23-1; CDR3: ASSQSRDRAPRSNQPQH
D: -; J: TRBJ1-2; V: TRBV5-1; CDR3: ASSQQMYYGYT
D: -; J: TRBJ1-2; V: TRBV11-2; CDR3: ASSREGGSYT
D: TRBD2; J: TRBJ2-5; V: TRBV29-1; CDR3: SARTSGRETQY
D: -; J: TRBJ2-3; V: TRBV28; CDR3: ASSPRENTQY